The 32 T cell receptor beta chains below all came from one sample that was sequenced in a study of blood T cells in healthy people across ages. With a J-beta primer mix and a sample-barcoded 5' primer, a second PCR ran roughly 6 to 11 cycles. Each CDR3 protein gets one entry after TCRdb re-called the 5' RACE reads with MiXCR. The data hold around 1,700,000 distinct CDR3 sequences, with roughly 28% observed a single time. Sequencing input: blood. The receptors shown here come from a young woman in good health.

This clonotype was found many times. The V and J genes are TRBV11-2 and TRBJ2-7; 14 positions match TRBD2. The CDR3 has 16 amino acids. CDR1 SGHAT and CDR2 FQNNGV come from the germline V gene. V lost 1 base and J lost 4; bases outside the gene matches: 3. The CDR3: CASSLVGTSGSYEQYF. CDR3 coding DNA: TGTGCCAGCAGCTTAGTGGGGACTAGCGGGAGTTACGAGCAGTACTTC.

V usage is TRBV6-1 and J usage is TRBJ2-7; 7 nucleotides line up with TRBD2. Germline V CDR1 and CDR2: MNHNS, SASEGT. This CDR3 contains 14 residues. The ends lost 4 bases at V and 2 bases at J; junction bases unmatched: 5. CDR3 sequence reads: CASSVNLAAYEQYF. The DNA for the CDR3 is TGTGCCAGCAGTGTAAACCTAGCGGCCTACGAGCAGTACTTC.

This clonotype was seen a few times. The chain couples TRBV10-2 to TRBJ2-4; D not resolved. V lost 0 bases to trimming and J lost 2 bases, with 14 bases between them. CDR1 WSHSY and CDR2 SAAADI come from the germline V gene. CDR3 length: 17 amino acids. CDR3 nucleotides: TGCGCCAGCAGTGAGTCATGGGCTGTTCAATCCAAAAACATTCAGTACTTC. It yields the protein CASSESWAVQSKNIQYF.

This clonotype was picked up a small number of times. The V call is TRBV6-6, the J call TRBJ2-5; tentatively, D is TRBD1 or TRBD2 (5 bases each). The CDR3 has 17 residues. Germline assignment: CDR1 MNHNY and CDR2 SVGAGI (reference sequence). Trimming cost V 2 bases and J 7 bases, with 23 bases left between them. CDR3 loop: CASSYRTEVRDGGTQYF. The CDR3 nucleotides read TGTGCCAGCAGTTACCGAACCGAGGTCAGAGATGGGGGGACCCAGTACTTC.

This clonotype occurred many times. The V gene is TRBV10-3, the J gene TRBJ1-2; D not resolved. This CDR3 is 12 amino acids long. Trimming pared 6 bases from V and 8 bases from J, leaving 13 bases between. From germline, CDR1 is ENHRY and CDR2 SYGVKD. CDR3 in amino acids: CAISDTAGGYTF. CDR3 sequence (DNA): TGTGCCATCAGCGATACTGCGGGGGGCTACACCTTC.

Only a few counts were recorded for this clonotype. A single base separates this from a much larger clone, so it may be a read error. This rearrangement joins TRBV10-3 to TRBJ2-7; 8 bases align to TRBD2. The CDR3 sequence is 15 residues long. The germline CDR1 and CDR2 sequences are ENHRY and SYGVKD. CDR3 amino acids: CAISERERERYKQYF. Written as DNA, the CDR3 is TGTGCCATCAGTGAGAGAGAGCGGGAGCGCTACAAGCAGTACTTC.

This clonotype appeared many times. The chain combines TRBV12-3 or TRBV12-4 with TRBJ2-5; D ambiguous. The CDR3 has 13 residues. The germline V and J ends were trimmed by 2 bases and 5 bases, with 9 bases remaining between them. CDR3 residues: CASSLYNTETQYF. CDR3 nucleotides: TGTGCCAGCAGTTTATACAATACGGAGACCCAGTACTTC.

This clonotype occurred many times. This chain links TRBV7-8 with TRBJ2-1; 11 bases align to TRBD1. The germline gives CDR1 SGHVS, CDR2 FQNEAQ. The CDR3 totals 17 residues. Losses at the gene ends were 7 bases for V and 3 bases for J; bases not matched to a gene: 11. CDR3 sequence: CASISIVGTGGYNEQFF. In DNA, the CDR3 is TGTGCCAGCATAAGTATCGTAGGGACAGGGGGCTACAATGAGCAGTTCTTC.

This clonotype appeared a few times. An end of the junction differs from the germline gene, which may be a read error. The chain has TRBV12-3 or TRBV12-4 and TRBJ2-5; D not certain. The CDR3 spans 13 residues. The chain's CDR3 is CACSLAKSETQYF. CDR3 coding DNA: TGTGCCTGCAGTTTGGCGAAATCGGAGACCCAGTACTTC.

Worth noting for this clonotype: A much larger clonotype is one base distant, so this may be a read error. The CDR3 DNA reads as TGTGCCAGCAGTCCCGTTAAAGAGGCCCAGTACTTC. This encodes CASSPVKEAQYF. The chain has TRBV2 and TRBJ2-5; D not resolved. The CDR3 is made up of 12 amino acids. CDR1 is SNHLY, CDR2 FYNNEI, per germline.

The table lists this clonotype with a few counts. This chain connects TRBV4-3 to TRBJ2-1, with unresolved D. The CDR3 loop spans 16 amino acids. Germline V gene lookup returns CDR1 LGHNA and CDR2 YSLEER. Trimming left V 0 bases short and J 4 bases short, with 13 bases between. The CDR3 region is CASSQDVGLDYNEQFF. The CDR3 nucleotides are TGCGCCAGCAGCCAAGATGTTGGGCTAGATTACAATGAGCAGTTCTTC.

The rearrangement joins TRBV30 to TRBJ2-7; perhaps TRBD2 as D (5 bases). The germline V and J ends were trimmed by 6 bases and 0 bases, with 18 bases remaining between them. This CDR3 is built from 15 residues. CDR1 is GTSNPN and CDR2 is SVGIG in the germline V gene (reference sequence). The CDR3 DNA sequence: TGTGCCTGCCACCGGACGGGAACTAGCTCCTACGAGCAGTACTTC. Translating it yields CACHRTGTSSYEQYF.

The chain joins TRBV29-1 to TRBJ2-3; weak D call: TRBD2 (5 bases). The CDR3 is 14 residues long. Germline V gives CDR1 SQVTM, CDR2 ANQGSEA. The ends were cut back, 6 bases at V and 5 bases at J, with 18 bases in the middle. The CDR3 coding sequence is TGCAGCGTCAGCCCCCCCTCAGGAGGAGATACGCAGTATTTT. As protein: CSVSPPSGGDTQYF.

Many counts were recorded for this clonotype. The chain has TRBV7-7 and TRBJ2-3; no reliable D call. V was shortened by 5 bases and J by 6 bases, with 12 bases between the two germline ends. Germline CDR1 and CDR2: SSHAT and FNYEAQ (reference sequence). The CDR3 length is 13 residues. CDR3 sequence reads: CASSMGFADTQYF. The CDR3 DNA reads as TGTGCCAGCAGCATGGGGTTTGCGGATACGCAGTATTTT.

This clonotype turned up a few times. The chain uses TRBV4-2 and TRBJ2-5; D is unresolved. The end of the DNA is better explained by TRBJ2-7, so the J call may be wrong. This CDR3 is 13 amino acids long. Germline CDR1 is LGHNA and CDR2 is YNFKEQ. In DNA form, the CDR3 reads TGTGCCAGCAGCCAGGAAAGTTTAGGCGAGCAGTACTTC. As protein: CASSQESLGEQYF.

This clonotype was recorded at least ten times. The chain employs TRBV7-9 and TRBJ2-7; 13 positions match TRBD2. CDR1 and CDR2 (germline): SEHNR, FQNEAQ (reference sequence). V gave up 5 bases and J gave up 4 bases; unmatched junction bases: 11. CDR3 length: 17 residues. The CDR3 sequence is CASSPGLAGASSYEQYF. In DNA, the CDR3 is TGTGCCAGCAGCCCTGGACTAGCGGGAGCCTCCTCTTACGAGCAGTACTTC. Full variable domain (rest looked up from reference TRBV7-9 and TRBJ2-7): DTGVSQNPRHKITKRGQNVTFRCDPISEHNRLYWYRQTLGQGPEFLTYFQNEAQLEKSRLLSDRFSAERPKGSFSTLEIQRTEQGDSAMYLCASSPGLAGASSYEQYFGPGTRLTVT.

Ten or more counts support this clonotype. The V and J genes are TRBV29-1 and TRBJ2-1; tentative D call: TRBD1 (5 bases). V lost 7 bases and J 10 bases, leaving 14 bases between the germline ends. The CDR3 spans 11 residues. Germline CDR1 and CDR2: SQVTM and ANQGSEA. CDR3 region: CSGGQGGEQFF. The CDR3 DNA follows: TGCAGCGGGGGCCAGGGTGGCGAGCAGTTCTTC.

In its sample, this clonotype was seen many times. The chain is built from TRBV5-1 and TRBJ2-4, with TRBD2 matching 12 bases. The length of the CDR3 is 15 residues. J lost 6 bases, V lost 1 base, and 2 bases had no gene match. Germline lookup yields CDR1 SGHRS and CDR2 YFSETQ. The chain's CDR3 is CASSLTSGGSNIQYF. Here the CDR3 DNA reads TGCGCCAGCAGCTTGACTAGCGGGGGGTCAAACATTCAGTACTTC.

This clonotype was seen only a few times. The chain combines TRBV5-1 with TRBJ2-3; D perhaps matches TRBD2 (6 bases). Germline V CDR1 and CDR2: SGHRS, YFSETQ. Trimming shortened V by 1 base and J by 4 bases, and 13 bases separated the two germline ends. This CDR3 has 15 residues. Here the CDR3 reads CASSLLAFGADTQYF. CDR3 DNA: TGCGCCAGCAGCTTGCTAGCGTTTGGGGCAGATACGCAGTATTTT.

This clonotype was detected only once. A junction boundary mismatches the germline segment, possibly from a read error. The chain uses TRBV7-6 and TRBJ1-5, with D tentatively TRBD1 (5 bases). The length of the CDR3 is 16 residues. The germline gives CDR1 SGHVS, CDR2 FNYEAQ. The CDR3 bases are TGTGCCGGCAGCCTAGGGGACTTAGCGGGGAATCAGCCCCAGCATTTT. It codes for CAGSLGDLAGNQPQHF.

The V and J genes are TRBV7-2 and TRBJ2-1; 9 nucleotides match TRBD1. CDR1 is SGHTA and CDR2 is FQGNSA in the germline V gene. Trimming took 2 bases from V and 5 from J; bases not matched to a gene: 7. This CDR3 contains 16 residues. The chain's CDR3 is CASSLLVGQGNNEQFF. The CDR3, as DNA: TGTGCCAGCAGCTTATTGGTTGGACAGGGGAACAATGAGCAGTTCTTC.

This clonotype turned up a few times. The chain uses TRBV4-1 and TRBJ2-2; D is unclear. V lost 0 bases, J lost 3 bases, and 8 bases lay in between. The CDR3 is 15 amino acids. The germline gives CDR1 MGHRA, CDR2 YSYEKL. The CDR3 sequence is CASSQEAVDTGELFF. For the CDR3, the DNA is TGCGCCAGCAGCCAAGAGGCCGTGGACACCGGGGAGCTGTTTTTT.

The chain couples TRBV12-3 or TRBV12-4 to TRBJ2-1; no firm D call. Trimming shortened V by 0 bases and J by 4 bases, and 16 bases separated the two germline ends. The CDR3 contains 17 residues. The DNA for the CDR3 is TGTGCCAGCAGTTTAGCGCAACCGGGCCCGGAGTACAATGAGCAGTTCTTC. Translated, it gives CASSLAQPGPEYNEQFF.

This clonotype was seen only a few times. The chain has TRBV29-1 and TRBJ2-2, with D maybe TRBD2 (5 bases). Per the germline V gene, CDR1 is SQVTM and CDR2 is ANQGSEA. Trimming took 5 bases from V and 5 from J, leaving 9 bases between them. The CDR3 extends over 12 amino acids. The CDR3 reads CSVWGDTGELFF. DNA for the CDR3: TGCAGCGTTTGGGGAGATACCGGGGAGCTGTTTTTT.

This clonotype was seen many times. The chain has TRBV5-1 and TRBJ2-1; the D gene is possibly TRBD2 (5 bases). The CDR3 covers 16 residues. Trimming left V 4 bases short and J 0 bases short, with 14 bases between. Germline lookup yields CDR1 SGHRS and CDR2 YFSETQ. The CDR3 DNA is TGCGCCAGCAGCCGGACGGGGTCGGGCTCCTACAATGAGCAGTTCTTC. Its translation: CASSRTGSGSYNEQFF.

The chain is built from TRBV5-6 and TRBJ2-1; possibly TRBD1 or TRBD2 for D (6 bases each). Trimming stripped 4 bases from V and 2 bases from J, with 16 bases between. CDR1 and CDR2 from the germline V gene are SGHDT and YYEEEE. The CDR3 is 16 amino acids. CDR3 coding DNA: TGTGCCAGCAGCCCCCCGGGGGCCGCAACCTACAATGAGCAGTTCTTC. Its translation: CASSPPGAATYNEQFF. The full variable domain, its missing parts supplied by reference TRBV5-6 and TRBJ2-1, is DAGVTQSPTHLIKTRGQQVTLRCSPKSGHDTVSWYQQALGQGPQFIFQYYEEEERQRGNFPDRFSGHQFPNYSSELNVNALLLGDSALYLCASSPPGAATYNEQFFGPGTRLTVL.

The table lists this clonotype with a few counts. The CDR3 is CASSTGAGEQFF. Written as DNA, the CDR3 is TGTGCCAGCTCAACAGGGGCCGGTGAGCAGTTCTTC. The chain employs TRBV18 and TRBJ2-1; 7 positions match TRBD1. V shed 5 bases, J shed 9 bases, and the junction held 4 bases outside the gene matches. The CDR3 totals 12 residues. Per the germline V gene, CDR1 is KGHSH and CDR2 is LQKENI.

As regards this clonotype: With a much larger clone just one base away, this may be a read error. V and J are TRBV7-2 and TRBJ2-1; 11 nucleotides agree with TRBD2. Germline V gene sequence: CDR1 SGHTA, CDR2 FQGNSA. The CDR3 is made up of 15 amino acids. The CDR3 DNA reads TGTGCCAGCACCCGTCTAGCGGGAGGAGGCAATGAGCGGTTCTTC. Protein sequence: CASTRLAGGGNERFF.

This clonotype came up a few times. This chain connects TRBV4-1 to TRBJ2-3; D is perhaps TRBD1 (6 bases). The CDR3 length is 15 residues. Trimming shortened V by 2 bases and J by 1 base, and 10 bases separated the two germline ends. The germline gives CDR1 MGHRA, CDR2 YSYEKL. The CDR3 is CASSQPGVRTDTQYF. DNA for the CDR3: TGCGCCAGCAGCCAACCAGGGGTTCGCACAGATACGCAGTATTTT.

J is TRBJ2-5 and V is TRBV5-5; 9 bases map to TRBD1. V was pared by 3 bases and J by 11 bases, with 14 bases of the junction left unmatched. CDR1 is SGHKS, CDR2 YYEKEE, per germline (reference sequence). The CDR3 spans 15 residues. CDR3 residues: CASSWDWTGAGEQYF. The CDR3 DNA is TGTGCCAGCAGCTGGGATTGGACAGGGGCAGGGGAGCAGTACTTC.

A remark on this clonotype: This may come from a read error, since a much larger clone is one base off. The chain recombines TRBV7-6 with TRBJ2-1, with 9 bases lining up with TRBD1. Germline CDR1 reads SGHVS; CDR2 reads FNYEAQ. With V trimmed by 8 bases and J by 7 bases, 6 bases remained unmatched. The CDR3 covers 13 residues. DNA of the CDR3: TGTGCCAGCGGCCCCGGGACAGGGAATGAGCAGTTCTTC. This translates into CASGPGTGNEQFF. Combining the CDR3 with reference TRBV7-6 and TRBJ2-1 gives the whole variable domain GAGVSQSPRYKVTKRGQDVALRCDPISGHVSLYWYRQALGQGPEFLTYFNYEAQQDKSGLPNDRFSAERPEGSISTLTIQRTEQRDSAMYRCASGPGTGNEQFFGPGTRLTVL.

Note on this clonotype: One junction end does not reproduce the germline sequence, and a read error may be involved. The CDR3 DNA reads TGTGCCAGCAGCCCCTTTCGGGGCGGCTACGAGCGGTACTTC. Amino acids: CASSPFRGGYERYF. The chain is built from TRBV12-3 or TRBV12-4 and TRBJ2-7; D tentatively fits TRBD1 or TRBD2 (5 bases each). The CDR3 sequence is 14 residues long.